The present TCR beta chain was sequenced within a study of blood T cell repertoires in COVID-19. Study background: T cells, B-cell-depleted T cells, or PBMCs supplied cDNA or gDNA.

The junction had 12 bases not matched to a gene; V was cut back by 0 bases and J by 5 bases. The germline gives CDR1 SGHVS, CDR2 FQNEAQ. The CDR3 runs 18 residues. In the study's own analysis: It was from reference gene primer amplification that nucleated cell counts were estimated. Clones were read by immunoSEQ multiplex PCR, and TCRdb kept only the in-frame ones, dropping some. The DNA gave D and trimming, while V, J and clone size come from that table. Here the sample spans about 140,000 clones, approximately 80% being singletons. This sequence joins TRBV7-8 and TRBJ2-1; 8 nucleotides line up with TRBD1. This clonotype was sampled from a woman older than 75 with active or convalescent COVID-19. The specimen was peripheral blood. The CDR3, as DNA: TGTGCCAGCAGCTTAGCGTTTGGTCCAGGGGGCATGAACAATGAGCAGTTCTTC. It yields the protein CASSLAFGPGGMNNEQFF.